The 26 T cell receptor beta chains reported below all come from one sample, sequenced in a study of blood T cells in healthy people across ages. Combining a sample-barcoded 5' primer with a J-beta primer mix, a second PCR ran for roughly 6 to 12 cycles. Each CDR3 protein gets one entry after TCRdb re-called the 5' RACE reads with MiXCR. The sample lists 700,000 to 950,000 distinct CDR3 sequences; 35% to 45% were seen once. The sample consisted of blood. These receptor sequences come from an older woman in good health.

CDR3 protein: CASSLRQGAATEAFF. The CDR3 bases are TGTGCCAGCAGTCTTCGACAGGGGGCGGCCACTGAAGCTTTCTTT. The genes are TRBV6-6 and TRBJ1-1; TRBD1 matches at 10 bases. The CDR3 loop spans 15 amino acids. The V gene's germline CDR1 is MNHNY and CDR2 SVGAGI (reference sequence). Trimming cost V 5 bases and J 4 bases; bases outside gene matches: 7.

By share, this clonotype ranks as medium-sized. V usage is TRBV20-1 and J usage is TRBJ1-2; perhaps TRBD1 as D (5 bases). V was trimmed by 6 bases and J by 4 bases, leaving 21 bases between them. This CDR3 comprises 15 residues. Per the germline V gene, CDR1 is DFQATT and CDR2 is SNEGSKA (reference sequence). The chain's CDR3 is CSANPGHGISYGYTF. Here the CDR3 DNA reads TGCAGTGCAAACCCAGGACATGGGATTTCCTATGGCTACACCTTC.

The chain carries TRBV12-3 or TRBV12-4 and TRBJ2-6, with 9 bases matching TRBD1. The CDR3 runs to 15 residues. The J segment lost 0 bases and the V segment lost 8 bases, leaving 2 bases of the junction unmatched. DNA of the CDR3: TGTGCCAGCGGGACAGGGCTCTCTGGGGCCAACGTCCTGACTTTC. Amino acids: CASGTGLSGANVLTF.

Comment on this clonotype: A read error is possible here, since a much larger clone lies one base away. The chain combines TRBV7-2 with TRBJ2-1, with D perhaps TRBD2 (7 bases). Between the trimmed V and J ends, which lost 1 base and 2 bases, there was a span of 9 bases. Germline values: CDR1 SGHTA, CDR2 FQGNSA. This CDR3 spans 15 amino acids. The CDR3 coding sequence is TGTGCCAGCAGCTTAGAGGGGGGGGCCTACAATGAGCAGTTCTTC. It yields the protein CASSLEGGAYNEQFF.

The genes are TRBV3-1 and TRBJ2-1; D may correspond to TRBD1 or TRBD2 (5 bases each). The germline V and J ends were trimmed by 4 bases and 6 bases, with 10 bases remaining between them. From germline, CDR1 is LGHDT and CDR2 YNNKEL (reference sequence). The CDR3 is 13 amino acids. CDR3 sequence (DNA): TGTGCCAGCAGCCCGGGGCGGAGCAATGAGCAGTTCTTC. As protein: CASSPGRSNEQFF.

The chain recombines TRBV6-1 with TRBJ2-3, with TRBD1 identical over 7 bases. The CDR3 contains 13 residues. The V gene end was trimmed by 10 bases and the J gene end by 2 bases; junction bases not matched to a gene: 6. Germline CDR1 reads MNHNS; CDR2 reads SASEGT. The chain's CDR3 is CATEGQDTDTQYF. CDR3 bases: TGTGCCACCGAAGGACAGGACACAGATACGCAGTATTTT.

The J gene is TRBJ1-6, the V gene TRBV20-1; no firm D call. V dropped 2 bases and J dropped 0 bases, with 8 bases sitting between them. This CDR3 region has 15 residues. The germline CDR1 and CDR2 sequences are DFQATT and SNEGSKA (reference sequence). In nucleotides, the CDR3 is TGCAGTGCTAGATCGGGGAGCTCCTATAATTCACCCCTCCACTTT. Translation gives CSARSGSSYNSPLHF.

The chain has TRBV18 and TRBJ2-3; tentative D call: TRBD1 (5 bases). Germline lookup yields CDR1 KGHSH and CDR2 LQKENI. This CDR3 has 12 amino acids. V was shortened by 5 bases and J by 4 bases, with 7 bases between the two germline ends. The chain's CDR3 is CASSSQADTQYF. In DNA form, the CDR3 reads TGTGCCAGCTCATCACAGGCAGATACGCAGTATTTT.

The chain carries TRBV3-1 and TRBJ2-3; D call uncertain. Trimming cost V 4 bases and J 3 bases, with 11 bases left between them. The CDR3 extends over 14 amino acids. Germline V gene data show CDR1 as LGHDT and CDR2 as YNNKEL (reference sequence). DNA for the CDR3: TGTGCCAGCAGCCTGGGGTATGGTACAGATACGCAGTATTTT. Translated: CASSLGYGTDTQYF.

The chain recombines TRBV27 with TRBJ2-3, with 12 bases fitting TRBD2. V was clipped by 7 bases and J by 3 bases; unmatched bases: 2. Germline V CDR1 and CDR2: MNHEY, SMNVEV (reference sequence). The CDR3 extends over 14 amino acids. This CDR3 is CASTLAGGTDTQYF. CDR3 sequence (DNA): TGTGCCAGCACTCTAGCGGGAGGGACAGATACGCAGTATTTT.

The rearrangement uses TRBV10-3 and TRBJ2-3; no firm D call. Trimming stripped 3 bases from V and 1 base from J, with 8 bases between. Germline lookup yields CDR1 ENHRY and CDR2 SYGVKD. The CDR3 is made up of 14 amino acids. Here the CDR3 DNA reads TGTGCCATCAGTGAACCCACAGGCACAGATACGCAGTATTTT. The encoded protein is CAISEPTGTDTQYF.

Concerning this clonotype itself: A read error may explain this, as a much larger clone is one base away. The chain has TRBV6-2 or TRBV6-3 and TRBJ2-3; D not certain. V was shortened by 3 bases and J by 6 bases, with 4 bases between the two germline ends. From germline, CDR1 is MNHEY and CDR2 SVGEGT. The CDR3 spans 11 residues. The CDR3 coding sequence is TGTGCCAGCAGTTATTGGGATACGCAGTATTTT. Its translation is CASSYWDTQYF.

This clonotype has more than one count but fewer than ten. The chain is built from TRBV6-5 and TRBJ1-1; TRBD1 matches at 10 bases. Unmatched junction bases numbered 5, after V lost 0 bases and J lost 7 bases. The CDR3 loop spans 15 amino acids. Per germline, CDR1 MNHEY and CDR2 SVGAGI. The DNA of the CDR3 is TGTGCCAGCAGTTACTCCCTGACAGGGGGCCATGAAGCTTTCTTT. It codes for CASSYSLTGGHEAFF.

This clonotype was seen a few times. This chain connects TRBV28 to TRBJ2-1, with D possibly matching TRBD1 (5 bases). V dropped 4 bases and J dropped 11 bases, with 12 bases sitting between them. The CDR3 spans 12 residues. The germline gives CDR1 MDHEN, CDR2 SYDVKM. Written as DNA, the CDR3 is TGTGCCAGCAGTTGGGGCCCAGCACAGCAGTTCTTC. Protein: CASSWGPAQQFF. Using reference TRBV28 and TRBJ2-1 for the parts outside the CDR3, the full variable domain is DVKVTQSSRYLVKRTGEKVFLECVQDMDHENMFWYRQDPGLGLRLIYFSYDVKMKEKGDIPEGYSVSREKKERFSLILESASTNQTSMYLCASSWGPAQQFFGPGTRLTVL.

This chain connects TRBV7-2 to TRBJ2-1; no firm D call. Germline V gene sequence: CDR1 SGHTA, CDR2 FQGNSA. V was clipped by 5 bases and J by 8 bases, with 16 bases between them. CDR3 size: 14 residues. In DNA, the CDR3 is TGTGCCAGCAGCCTCCTCCCTCTGGTCGATGAGCAGTTCTTC. The encoded protein is CASSLLPLVDEQFF.

A single count supports this clonotype. At one end, the junction sequence differs from germline, possibly due to a read error. V is TRBV18 and J is TRBJ2-3; D call uncertain. The CDR3 contains 16 residues. Germline V gene lookup returns CDR1 KGHSH and CDR2 LQKENI. This CDR3 reads CASPPRADGHTDTQYF. The CDR3 nucleotides read TGTGCCAGCCCACCACGGGCCGACGGTCACACAGATACGCAGTATTTT.

Only a few counts were recorded for this clonotype. The chain combines TRBV10-2 with TRBJ2-1; D call uncertain. V was cut by 4 bases and J by 5 bases, with 9 bases left in between. The CDR3 is made up of 13 amino acids. From germline, CDR1 is WSHSY and CDR2 SAAADI. CDR3 sequence: CASSVERDNEQFF. The CDR3 DNA is TGCGCCAGCAGTGTGGAACGGGACAATGAGCAGTTCTTC.

This clonotype was seen more than once but under ten times. The chain joins TRBV20-1 to TRBJ2-3; TRBD2 matches at 14 bases. V gave up 4 bases and J gave up 3 bases; unmatched junction bases: 9. CDR1 and CDR2 (germline): DFQATT, SNEGSKA (reference sequence). The CDR3 loop spans 17 amino acids. CDR3 region: CSATPGTSGSRTDTQYF. As DNA, the CDR3 is TGCAGTGCTACCCCCGGGACTAGCGGGAGTAGGACAGATACGCAGTATTTT.

V usage is TRBV5-5 and J usage is TRBJ1-2, with 7 positions matching TRBD1. This CDR3 comprises 15 residues. V shed 3 bases, J shed 4 bases, and the junction held 9 bases outside the gene matches. Per germline, CDR1 SGHKS and CDR2 YYEKEE (reference sequence). The DNA of the CDR3 is TGTGCCAGCAGCTGGGGGGGACAGACTGTCTATGGCTACACCTTC. This translates into CASSWGGQTVYGYTF.

V and J are TRBV5-1 and TRBJ1-2; weak D call: TRBD1 (6 bases). Germline CDR1 SGHRS, CDR2 YFSETQ. The CDR3 is 15 residues long. V lost 4 bases and J lost 3, with 16 bases in between. This CDR3 reads CASSREGVSDYGYTF. CDR3 nucleotide sequence: TGCGCCAGCAGCCGCGAGGGGGTGTCGGACTATGGCTACACCTTC.

The genes are TRBV4-1 and TRBJ2-7; 14 nucleotides align to TRBD2. Germline V CDR1 and CDR2: MGHRA, YSYEKL. V gave up 0 bases and J gave up 3 bases; unmatched junction bases: 4. The CDR3 runs to 17 residues. CDR3 bases: TGCGCCAGCAGCCAAGAGACTAGCGGGAGGGCCGGCTACGAGCAGTACTTC. Protein product: CASSQETSGRAGYEQYF.

The V call is TRBV12-5, the J call TRBJ2-1; no reliable D call. CDR3 length: 13 residues. Trimming left V 6 bases short and J 2 bases short, with 8 bases between. CDR1 is LGHNT, CDR2 FRNRAP, per germline. The CDR3 DNA reads TGTGCTAGTGGAGGGTACCCCTACAATGAGCAGTTCTTC. It encodes CASGGYPYNEQFF. Complete variable domain (other parts from reference TRBV12-5 and TRBJ2-1): DARVTQTPRHKVTEMGQEVTMRCQPILGHNTVFWYRQTMMQGLELLAYFRNRAPLDDSGMPKDRFSAEMPDATLATLKIQPSEPRDSAVYFCASGGYPYNEQFFGPGTRLTVL.

This chain links TRBV11-2 with TRBJ2-3; D tentatively reads TRBD1 or TRBD2 (5 bases each). V lost 5 bases and J 4 bases, leaving 16 bases between the germline ends. Germline V CDR1 and CDR2: SGHAT, FQNNGV. The CDR3 is made up of 15 amino acids. The DNA for the CDR3 is TGTGCCAGCAGCCCCCCCGGGAAGGGGCCAGATACGCAGTATTTT. Its protein is CASSPPGKGPDTQYF. The full variable domain, with the rest looked up from reference TRBV11-2 and TRBJ2-3, is EAGVAQSPRYKIIEKRQSVAFWCNPISGHATLYWYQQILGQGPKLLIQFQNNGVVDDSQLPKDRFSAERLKGVDSTLKIQPAKLEDSAVYLCASSPPGKGPDTQYFGPGTRLTVL.

This clonotype was picked up a small number of times. J is TRBJ2-3 and V is TRBV6-5; 8 bases agree with TRBD1. Germline values: CDR1 MNHEY, CDR2 SVGAGI. Trimming at V came to 5 bases and at J to 2 bases, leaving 9 bases not matched to a gene. The CDR3 spans 16 residues. The CDR3 region has the DNA TGTGCCAGCAGTCCGAGGACAGGGCCCTACACAGATACGCAGTATTTT. Its protein is CASSPRTGPYTDTQYF.

J is TRBJ2-7 and V is TRBV4-3; D not certain. CDR3 size: 14 residues. Trimming removed 0 bases at V and 1 base at J, with 7 bases between. CDR1 and CDR2 (germline): LGHNA, YSLEER. The CDR3 reads CASSQDTNSYEQYF. The CDR3 region has the DNA TGCGCCAGCAGCCAAGATACGAATTCCTACGAGCAGTACTTC.

This clonotype has more than one count but fewer than ten. The chain recombines TRBV27 with TRBJ2-4; D call uncertain. The CDR3 extends over 14 amino acids. Trimming took 6 bases from V and 0 from J, leaving 9 bases between them. Germline CDR1 and CDR2: MNHEY and SMNVEV (reference sequence). The CDR3 region is CASRPAGAKNIQYF. The CDR3 DNA is TGTGCCAGCAGACCTGCTGGAGCCAAAAACATTCAGTACTTC.